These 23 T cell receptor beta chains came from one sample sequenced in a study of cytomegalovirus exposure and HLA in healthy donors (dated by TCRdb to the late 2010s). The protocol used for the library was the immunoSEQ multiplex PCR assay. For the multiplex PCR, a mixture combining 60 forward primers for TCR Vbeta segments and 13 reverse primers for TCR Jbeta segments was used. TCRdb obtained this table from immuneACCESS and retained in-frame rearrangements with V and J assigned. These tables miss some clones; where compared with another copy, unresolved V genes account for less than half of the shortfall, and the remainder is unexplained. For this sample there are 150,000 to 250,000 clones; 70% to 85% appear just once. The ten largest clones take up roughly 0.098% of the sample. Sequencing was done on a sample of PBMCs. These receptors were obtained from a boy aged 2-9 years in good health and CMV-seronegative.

CDR3 region: CAIPGGAGSYNSPLHF. CDR3 DNA: TGTGCCATCCCCGGGGGGGCCGGTTCCTATAATTCACCCCTCCACTTT. The V gene is TRBV27, the J gene TRBJ1-6; tentatively, D is TRBD1 (6 bases). CDR1 MNHEY and CDR2 SMNVEV come from the germline V gene (reference sequence). This CDR3 spans 16 amino acids. V lost 10 bases to trimming and J lost 1 base, with 17 bases between them.

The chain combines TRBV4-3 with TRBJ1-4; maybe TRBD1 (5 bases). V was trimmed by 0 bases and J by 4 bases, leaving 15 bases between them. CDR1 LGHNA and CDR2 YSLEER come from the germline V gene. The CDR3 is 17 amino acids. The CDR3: CASSQDAPKGLNEKLFF. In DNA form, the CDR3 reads TGCGCCAGCAGCCAAGACGCGCCCAAGGGGCTTAATGAAAAACTGTTTTTT.

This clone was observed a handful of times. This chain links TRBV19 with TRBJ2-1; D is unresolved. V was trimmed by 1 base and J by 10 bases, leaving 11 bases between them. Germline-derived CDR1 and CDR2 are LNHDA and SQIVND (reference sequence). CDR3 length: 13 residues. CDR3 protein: CASSIVTVGEQFF. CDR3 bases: TGTGCCAGTAGTATAGTCACTGTCGGGGAGCAGTTCTTC.

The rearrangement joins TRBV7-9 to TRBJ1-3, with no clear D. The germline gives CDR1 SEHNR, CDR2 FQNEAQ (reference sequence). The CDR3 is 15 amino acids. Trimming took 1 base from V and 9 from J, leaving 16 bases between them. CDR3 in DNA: TGTGCCAGCAGCTTAGGTTCCGTATCCAGTGCCACCATATATTTT. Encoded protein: CASSLGSVSSATIYF.

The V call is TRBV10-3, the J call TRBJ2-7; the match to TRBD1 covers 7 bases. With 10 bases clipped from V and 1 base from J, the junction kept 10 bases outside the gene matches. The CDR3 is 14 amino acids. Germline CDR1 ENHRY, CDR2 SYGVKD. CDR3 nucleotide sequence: TGTGCCACCGGGTTGCAGGGGGTATCCTACGAGCAGTACTTC. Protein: CATGLQGVSYEQYF.

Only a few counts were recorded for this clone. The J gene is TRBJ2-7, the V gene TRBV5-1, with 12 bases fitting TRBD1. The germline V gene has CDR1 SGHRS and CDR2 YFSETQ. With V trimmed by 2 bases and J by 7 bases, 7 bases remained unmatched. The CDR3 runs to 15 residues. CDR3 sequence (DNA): TGCGCCAGCAGCTTAACGGGACAGGGGGCGGGGGAGCAGTACTTC. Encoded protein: CASSLTGQGAGEQYF.

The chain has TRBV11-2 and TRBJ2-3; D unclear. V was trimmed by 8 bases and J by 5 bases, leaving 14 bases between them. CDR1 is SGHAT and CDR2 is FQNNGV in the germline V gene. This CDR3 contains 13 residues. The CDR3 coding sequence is TGTGCCAGCGACCTCAACCGAGGAGATACGCAGTATTTT. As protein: CASDLNRGDTQYF.

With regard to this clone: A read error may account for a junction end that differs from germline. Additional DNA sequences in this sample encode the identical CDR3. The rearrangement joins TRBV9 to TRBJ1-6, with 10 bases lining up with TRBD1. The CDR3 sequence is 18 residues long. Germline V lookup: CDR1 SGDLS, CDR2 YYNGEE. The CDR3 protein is CASSVGLAPGTGVSPLHF. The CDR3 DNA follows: TGCGCCAGCAGCGTAGGCCTGGCGCCCGGGACAGGGGTTTCACCCCTCCACTTT.

CDR3 bases: TGTGCCAGCGCTCGGACGGGAGGCACAGATACGCAGTATTTT. Its protein is CASARTGGTDTQYF. The chain is built from TRBV2 and TRBJ2-3, with D tentatively TRBD2 (6 bases). CDR1 and CDR2 from the germline V gene are SNHLY and FYNNEI. The CDR3 is 14 amino acids. The V gene lost 8 bases and the J gene lost 1 base, with 13 bases spanning the gap.

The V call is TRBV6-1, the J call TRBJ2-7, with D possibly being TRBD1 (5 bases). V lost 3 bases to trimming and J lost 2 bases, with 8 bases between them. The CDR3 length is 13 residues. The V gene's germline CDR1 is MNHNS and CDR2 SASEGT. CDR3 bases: TGTGCCAGCAGTGACGGACAACCCTACGAGCAGTACTTC. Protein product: CASSDGQPYEQYF.

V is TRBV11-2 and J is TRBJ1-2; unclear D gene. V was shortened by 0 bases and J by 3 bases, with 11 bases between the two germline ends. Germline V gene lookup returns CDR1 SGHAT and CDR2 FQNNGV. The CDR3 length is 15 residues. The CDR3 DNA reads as TGTGCCAGCAGCTTAGATCAGGCAACCTACTATGGCTACACCTTC. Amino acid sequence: CASSLDQATYYGYTF.

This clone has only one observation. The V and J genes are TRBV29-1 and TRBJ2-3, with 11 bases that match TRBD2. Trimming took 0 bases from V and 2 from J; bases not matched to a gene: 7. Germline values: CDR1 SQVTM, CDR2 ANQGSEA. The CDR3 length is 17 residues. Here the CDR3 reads CSVEDSSGGLLTDTQYF. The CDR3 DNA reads TGCAGCGTTGAAGACTCTAGCGGGGGGCTCCTCACAGATACGCAGTATTTT.

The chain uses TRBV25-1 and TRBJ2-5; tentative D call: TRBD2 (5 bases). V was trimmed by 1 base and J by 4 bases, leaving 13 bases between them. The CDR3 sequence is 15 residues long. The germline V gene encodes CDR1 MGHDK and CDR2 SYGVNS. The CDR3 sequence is CASSESGRERETQYF. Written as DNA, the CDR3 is TGTGCCAGCAGTGAATCGGGTAGGGAGAGAGAGACCCAGTACTTC.

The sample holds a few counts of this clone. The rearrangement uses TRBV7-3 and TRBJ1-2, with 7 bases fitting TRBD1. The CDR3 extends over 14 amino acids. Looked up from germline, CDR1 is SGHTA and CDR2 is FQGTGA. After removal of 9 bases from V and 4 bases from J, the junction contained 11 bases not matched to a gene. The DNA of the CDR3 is TGTGCCAGGTCGAAGGGCGGGACAGCCTATGGCTACACCTTC. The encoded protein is CARSKGGTAYGYTF. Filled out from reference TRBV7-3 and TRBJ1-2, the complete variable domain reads GAGVSQTPSNKVTEKGKYVELRCDPISGHTALYWYRQSLGQGPEFLIYFQGTGAADDSGLPNDRFFAVRPEGSVSTLKIQRTERGDSAVYLCARSKGGTAYGYTFGSGTRLTVV.

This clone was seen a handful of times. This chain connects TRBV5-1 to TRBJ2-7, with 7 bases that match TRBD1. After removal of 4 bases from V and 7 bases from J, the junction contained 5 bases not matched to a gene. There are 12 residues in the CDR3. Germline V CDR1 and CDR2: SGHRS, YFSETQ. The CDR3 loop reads CASSPDREEQYF. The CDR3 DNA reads TGCGCCAGCAGCCCCGACAGGGAAGAGCAGTACTTC.

CDR3 nucleotides: TGTGCCAGCAGCGTGATGACAGGGAACTATGGCTACACCTTC. Its translation is CASSVMTGNYGYTF. J is TRBJ1-2 and V is TRBV9, with TRBD1 identical over 7 bases. The ends lost 2 bases at V and 2 bases at J; junction bases unmatched: 3. The CDR3 spans 14 residues. Germline V gene sequence: CDR1 SGDLS, CDR2 YYNGEE.

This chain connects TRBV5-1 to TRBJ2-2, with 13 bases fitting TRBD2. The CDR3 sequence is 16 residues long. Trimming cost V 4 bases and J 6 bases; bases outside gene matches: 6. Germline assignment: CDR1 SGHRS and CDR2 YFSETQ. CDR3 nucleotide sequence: TGCGCCAGCAGCCTTGGGACTAGCGGGGTTCCCGGGGAGCTGTTTTTT. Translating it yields CASSLGTSGVPGELFF.

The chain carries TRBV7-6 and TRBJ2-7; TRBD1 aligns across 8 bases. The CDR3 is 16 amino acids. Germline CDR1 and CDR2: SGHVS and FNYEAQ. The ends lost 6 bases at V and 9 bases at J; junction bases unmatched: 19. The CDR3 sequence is CASSYPGLQGAVRQYF. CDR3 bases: TGTGCCAGCAGTTACCCCGGCCTGCAGGGGGCCGTCAGGCAGTACTTC.

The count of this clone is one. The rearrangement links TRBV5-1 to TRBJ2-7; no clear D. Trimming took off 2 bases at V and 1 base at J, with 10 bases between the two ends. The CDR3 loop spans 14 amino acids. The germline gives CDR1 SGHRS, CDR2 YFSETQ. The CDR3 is CASSFSTVSYEQYF. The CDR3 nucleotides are TGCGCCAGCAGCTTTTCAACAGTTTCCTACGAGCAGTACTTC. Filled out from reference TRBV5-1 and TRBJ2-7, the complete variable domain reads KAGVTQTPRYLIKTRGQQVTLSCSPISGHRSVSWYQQTPGQGLQFLFEYFSETQRNKGNFPGRFSGRQFSNSRSEMNVSTLELGDSALYLCASSFSTVSYEQYFGPGTRLTVT.

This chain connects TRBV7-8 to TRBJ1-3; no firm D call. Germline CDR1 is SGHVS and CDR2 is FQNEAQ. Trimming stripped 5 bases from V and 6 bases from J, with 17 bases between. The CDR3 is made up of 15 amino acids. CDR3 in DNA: TGTGCCAGCAGCCCCCCGGCGGCCGGGGTAAACACCATATATTTT. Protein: CASSPPAAGVNTIYF. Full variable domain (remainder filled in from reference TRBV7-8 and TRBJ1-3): GAGVSQSPRYKVAKRGQDVALRCDPISGHVSLFWYQQALGQGPEFLTYFQNEAQLDKSGLPSDRFFAERPEGSVSTLKIQRTQQEDSAVYLCASSPPAAGVNTIYFGEGSWLTVV.

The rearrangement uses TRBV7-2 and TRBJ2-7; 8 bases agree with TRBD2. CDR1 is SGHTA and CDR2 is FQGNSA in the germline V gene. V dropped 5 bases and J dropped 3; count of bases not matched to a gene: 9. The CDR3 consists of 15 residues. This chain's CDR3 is CASSDYTGGGYEQYF. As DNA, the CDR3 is TGTGCCAGCAGCGACTACACGGGGGGGGGCTACGAGCAGTACTTC.

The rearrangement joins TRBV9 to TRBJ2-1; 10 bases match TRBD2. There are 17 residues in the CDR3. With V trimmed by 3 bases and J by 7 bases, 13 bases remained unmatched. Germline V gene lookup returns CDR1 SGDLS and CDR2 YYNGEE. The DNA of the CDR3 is TGTGCCAGCAGCGCTCGGGTTGAGACTAGCGGGCAAAATGAGCAGTTCTTC. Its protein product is CASSARVETSGQNEQFF.

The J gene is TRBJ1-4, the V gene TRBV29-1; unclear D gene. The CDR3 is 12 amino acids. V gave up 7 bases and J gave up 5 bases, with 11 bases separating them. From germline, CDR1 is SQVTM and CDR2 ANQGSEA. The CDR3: CSASPGNEKLFF. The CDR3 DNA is TGCAGCGCGTCTCCGGGAAATGAAAAACTGTTTTTT. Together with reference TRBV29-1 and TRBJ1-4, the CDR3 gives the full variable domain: SAVISQKPSRDICQRGTSLTIQCQVDSQVTMMFWYRQQPGQSLTLIATANQGSEATYESGFVIDKFPISRPNLTFSTLTVSNMSPEDSSIYLCSASPGNEKLFFGSGTQLSVL.